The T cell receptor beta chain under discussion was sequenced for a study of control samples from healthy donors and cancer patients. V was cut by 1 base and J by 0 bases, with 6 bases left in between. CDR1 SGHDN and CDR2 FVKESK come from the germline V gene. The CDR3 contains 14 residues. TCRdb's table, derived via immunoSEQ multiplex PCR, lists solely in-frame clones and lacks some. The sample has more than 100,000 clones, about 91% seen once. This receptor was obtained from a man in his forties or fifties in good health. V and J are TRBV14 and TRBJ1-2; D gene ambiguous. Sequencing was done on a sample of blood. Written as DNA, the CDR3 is TGTGCCAGCAGCCAAGGGGGTACTAACTATGGCTACACCTTC. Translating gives CASSQGGTNYGYTF.